This is a list of T cell receptor beta chains from one sample in a study of CD8 T cells in ankylosing spondylitis. TCRdb recomputed calls from the 5' RACE reads with MiXCR, one row per CDR3 protein. Of about 220,000 distinct CDR3 sequences listed, 5.5% to 7.5% were seen once; the top ten hold approximately 15%. The specimen sequenced was blood, either unsorted or a sorted T cell fraction (not recorded which). The receptors were gathered from a male donor with ankylosing spondylitis. Both conserved end residues are part of each CDR3. The D gene is left open where the match is weak. Expanded clones are given a class, and other clones once, few, many or no size at all.

V	D	size	J	CDR3	DNA
TRBV6-5	-	many	TRBJ1-1	CASSYIGSLPEAFF	TGTGCCAGCAGTTATATCGGCAGTCTGCCTGAAGCTTTCTTT
TRBV5-6	-	many	TRBJ1-3	CASSLGLDGNTIYF	TGTGCCAGCAGCTTGGGGCTGGATGGAAACACCATATATTTT
TRBV5-1	-	many	TRBJ2-7	CASTNSYEQYF	TGCGCCAGCACTAACTCCTACGAGCAGTACTTC
TRBV20-1	-	many	TRBJ2-4	CSARDLGGTKNIQYF	TGCAGTGCTAGAGATCTAGGCGGGACCAAAAACATTCAGTACTTC
TRBV7-9	TRBD2	many	TRBJ2-1	CASSQGLVNEQFF	TGTGCCAGCAGCCAGGGACTAGTCAATGAGCAGTTCTTC
TRBV29-1	-	many	TRBJ2-5	CSVALPYRVKSEETQYF	TGCAGCGTCGCCCTACCTTACAGGGTGAAGAGTGAAGAGACCCAGTACTTC
TRBV9	-	-	TRBJ2-1	CASSVGRGRMKFF	TGTGCCAGCAGCGTAGGACGTGGGCGGATGAAGTTCTTC
TRBV5-5	TRBD2	many	TRBJ2-5	CASSASGGIQETQYF	TGTGCCAGCAGCGCTAGCGGGGGTATCCAAGAGACCCAGTACTTC
TRBV2	-	many	TRBJ2-7	CASGGTPGTPYEQYF	TGTGCCAGCGGGGGCACCCCCGGGACACCCTACGAGCAGTACTTC
TRBV4-3	-	many	TRBJ2-7	CASSPVWGSYEQYF	TGCGCCAGCAGCCCTGTGTGGGGGTCCTACGAGCAGTACTTC
TRBV25-1	TRBD1	-	TRBJ2-5	CASSEYAGTGYEETQYF	TGTGCCAGCAGTGAATACGCTGGGACAGGGTATGAAGAGACCCAGTACTTC
TRBV9	-	many	TRBJ2-5	CASSVQGRETQYF	TGTGCCAGCAGCGTACAGGGAAGGGAGACCCAGTACTTC
TRBV7-9	-	many	TRBJ2-7	CASSSRDTTYEQYF	TGTGCCAGCAGCTCCAGGGACACTACCTACGAGCAGTACTTC
TRBV4-1	-	many	TRBJ2-1	CASSQTERSSYNEQFF	TGCGCCAGCAGCCAAACCGAGCGAAGCTCCTACAATGAGCAGTTCTTC
TRBV29-1	-	few	TRBJ2-7	CSVTQGSYEQYF	TGCAGCGTTACACAGGGTAGCTACGAGCAGTACTTC
TRBV7-6	-	many	TRBJ2-7	CASSKTVSYEQYF	TGTGCCAGCAGCAAGACAGTTTCCTACGAGCAGTACTTC
TRBV11-2	-	-	TRBJ2-2	CASSPFAQPTGELFF	TGTGCCAGCAGCCCCTTCGCACAGCCCACCGGGGAGCTGTTTTTT
TRBV20-1	TRBD1	few	TRBJ1-1	CSAGEDRDAEAFF	TGCAGTGCAGGAGAAGACAGGGACGCTGAAGCTTTCTTT
TRBV7-9	TRBD1	many	TRBJ2-3	CASRAVRGRGPDTQYF	TGTGCCAGCAGGGCTGTTAGGGGCAGGGGGCCAGATACGCAGTATTTT
TRBV2	TRBD2	many	TRBJ2-2	CASKGLAGGPNTGELFF	TGTGCCAGCAAGGGACTAGCGGGAGGCCCGAACACCGGGGAGCTGTTTTTT
TRBV20-1	TRBD1	many	TRBJ1-1	CSARDRGGTEAFF	TGCAGTGCTAGGGACAGGGGTGGTACTGAAGCTTTCTTT
TRBV30	-	-	TRBJ1-1	CAWEQRNTEAFF	TGTGCCTGGGAACAGCGAAACACTGAAGCTTTCTTT